The 19 T cell receptor beta chains presented below share a single source sample, sequenced in a study of yellow fever vaccine responses in identical twins. TCRdb processed the RT-PCR reads anew with MiXCR; each CDR3 protein has one entry. The sample holds 30,000 to 40,000 distinct CDR3 sequences, 45% to 65% seen once. Sequences were derived from T cells from blood (PBMCs), unsorted or a sorted subset (not recorded which), sampled before or after yellow fever vaccination (not recorded which). These TCRs come from a woman aged 18-29 years who received the yellow fever vaccine.

This clonotype showed up just a few times. The chain combines TRBV10-3 with TRBJ1-1; D not resolved. Germline values: CDR1 ENHRY, CDR2 SYGVKD. This CDR3 is built from 13 residues. V was shortened by 11 bases and J by 4 bases, with 17 bases between the two germline ends. The CDR3 here is CAVEEGRGTEAFF. In DNA form, the CDR3 reads TGTGCCGTAGAGGAGGGCCGGGGCACTGAAGCTTTCTTT.

This sequence joins TRBV2 and TRBJ1-5, with D hard to call. V lost 7 bases and J lost 0, with 13 bases in between. Germline assignment: CDR1 SNHLY and CDR2 FYNNEI. This CDR3 has 15 amino acids. The CDR3 sequence is CASKSQELSNQPQHF. In DNA, the CDR3 is TGTGCCAGCAAGAGCCAGGAACTTAGCAATCAGCCCCAGCATTTT.

This clonotype was observed a handful of times. The rearrangement joins TRBV18 to TRBJ2-7; 7 bases fit TRBD2. After removal of 6 bases from V and 3 bases from J, the junction contained 14 bases not matched to a gene. The CDR3 extends over 16 amino acids. Germline CDR1 reads KGHSH; CDR2 reads LQKENI. For the CDR3, the DNA is TGTGCCAGCTCCCCTGCGGGGGATAATACGCTCTACGAGCAGTACTTC. Translating gives CASSPAGDNTLYEQYF.

The genes are TRBV5-1 and TRBJ2-1, with 11 bases matching TRBD2. CDR1 is SGHRS and CDR2 is YFSETQ in the germline V gene. The CDR3 runs 16 residues. V lost 3 bases to trimming and J lost 1 base; unmatched junction nucleotides: 3. CDR3 coding DNA: TGCGCCAGCAGCTGGCTAGCGGGAGGTTCCTACAATGAGCAGTTCTTC. This sequence encodes CASSWLAGGSYNEQFF.

The J gene is TRBJ2-1, the V gene TRBV20-1; perhaps TRBD1 as D (6 bases). V was shortened by 3 bases and J by 8 bases, with 11 bases between the two germline ends. This CDR3 comprises 12 residues. Germline CDR1 reads DFQATT; CDR2 reads SNEGSKA (reference sequence). This chain's CDR3 is CSARMGAHEQFF. CDR3 nucleotide sequence: TGCAGTGCTAGGATGGGGGCCCATGAGCAGTTCTTC.

This clonotype was found a few times. The V call is TRBV28, the J call TRBJ2-3; 7 nucleotides align to TRBD2. The V and J ends lost 2 bases and 0 bases, in that order; junction bases with no gene match: 14. Germline V gives CDR1 MDHEN, CDR2 SYDVKM. CDR3 length: 19 amino acids. The chain's CDR3 is CASSLPFHLADSSTDTQYF. CDR3 sequence (DNA): TGTGCCAGCAGTTTACCTTTTCATCTAGCGGATTCTAGCACAGATACGCAGTATTTT.

The rearrangement joins TRBV29-1 to TRBJ2-2; D is ambiguous. This CDR3 is 12 amino acids long. The V and J ends lost 3 bases and 6 bases respectively, with 8 bases between them. Germline CDR1 is SQVTM and CDR2 is ANQGSEA. The CDR3: CSVEYSAGELFF. CDR3 sequence (DNA): TGCAGCGTTGAGTACTCCGCCGGGGAGCTGTTTTTT.

This clonotype has only a few counts. The chain is built from TRBV11-1 and TRBJ1-6; perhaps TRBD1 as D (5 bases). Germline V gene lookup returns CDR1 SGHAT and CDR2 FQDESV (reference sequence). The CDR3 covers 12 residues. V lost 3 bases and J 11 bases, leaving 8 bases between the germline ends. This CDR3 is CASSLGGTPLHF. As DNA, the CDR3 is TGTGCCAGCAGCTTGGGGGGAACACCCCTCCACTTT.

This clonotype has just a few counts. The chain couples TRBV13 to TRBJ2-1, with D possibly being TRBD1 or TRBD2 (5 bases each). V lost 0 bases, J lost 7 bases, and 13 bases lay in between. This CDR3 is 15 amino acids long. Germline CDR1 is PRHDT and CDR2 is FYEKMQ (reference sequence). CDR3 in amino acids: CASSLGGAVQNEQFF. In DNA form, the CDR3 reads TGTGCCAGCAGCTTAGGCGGGGCAGTGCAGAATGAGCAGTTCTTC.

This clonotype was recorded a few times. CDR3: CAISGAGQENTEAFF. CDR3 coding DNA: TGTGCCATCAGTGGAGCGGGACAGGAGAACACTGAAGCTTTCTTT. The chain uses TRBV10-3 and TRBJ1-1, with 8 bases lining up with TRBD1. V dropped 4 bases and J dropped 1; count of bases not matched to a gene: 5. Per germline, CDR1 ENHRY and CDR2 SYGVKD. The length of the CDR3 is 15 residues.

V gene TRBV5-1 combines with J gene TRBJ1-5; D remains ambiguous. With 0 bases removed from V and 5 bases from J, the gap between germline ends came to 12 bases. Germline CDR1 and CDR2: SGHRS and YFSETQ. The CDR3 covers 15 residues. The CDR3 DNA sequence: TGCGCCAGCAGCTTGGCTGGTAGGACTGATCAGCCCCAGCATTTT. This sequence encodes CASSLAGRTDQPQHF. Full variable domain (missing parts from reference TRBV5-1 and TRBJ1-5): KAGVTQTPRYLIKTRGQQVTLSCSPISGHRSVSWYQQTPGQGLQFLFEYFSETQRNKGNFPGRFSGRQFSNSRSEMNVSTLELGDSALYLCASSLAGRTDQPQHFGDGTRLSIL.

This chain uses TRBV20-1 with TRBJ2-3; 7 bases fit TRBD2. The CDR3 is 14 residues long. V was clipped by 5 bases and J by 2 bases; unmatched bases: 7. CDR1 is DFQATT and CDR2 is SNEGSKA in the germline V gene (reference sequence). CDR3 residues: CSAGLADNTDTQYF. CDR3 nucleotide sequence: TGCAGTGCTGGGCTAGCGGATAACACAGATACGCAGTATTTT.

V gene TRBV20-1 combines with J gene TRBJ2-1; TRBD2 matches at 7 bases. CDR3 length: 14 amino acids. CDR1 and CDR2 (germline): DFQATT, SNEGSKA (reference sequence). The V segment lost 3 bases and the J segment 4 bases; nucleotides outside the gene matches: 6. CDR3 sequence reads: CSARERGDYNEQFF. The CDR3, as DNA: TGCAGTGCTAGGGAGCGGGGTGATTACAATGAGCAGTTCTTC.

The chain has TRBV11-3 and TRBJ1-2; a weak D match, TRBD1 (6 bases). The germline V gene encodes CDR1 SGHNT and CDR2 YENEEA. There are 14 residues in the CDR3. Deletions cut 1 base from V and 5 bases from J, with 11 bases between. CDR3 DNA: TGTGCCAGCAGCTTAGGTACAGGGCCTTATGGCTACACCTTC. Protein sequence: CASSLGTGPYGYTF. Full variable domain (missing parts from reference TRBV11-3 and TRBJ1-2): EAGVVQSPRYKIIEKKQPVAFWCNPISGHNTLYWYLQNLGQGPELLIRYENEEAVDDSQLPKDRFSAERLKGVDSTLKIQPAELGDSAVYLCASSLGTGPYGYTFGSGTRLTVV.

This clonotype was counted a few times. The chain recombines TRBV2 with TRBJ2-1; 9 nucleotides agree with TRBD2. Germline V CDR1 and CDR2: SNHLY, FYNNEI. The trim removed 5 bases at V and 8 bases at J, leaving 10 bases unmatched. This CDR3 comprises 15 residues. CDR3 region: CASSFGGGGADEQFF. CDR3 in DNA: TGTGCCAGCAGTTTCGGAGGCGGGGGGGCGGATGAGCAGTTCTTC.

The chain links TRBV2 to TRBJ2-1; 9 positions match TRBD1. The CDR3 extends over 14 amino acids. J was trimmed by 6 bases and V by 6 bases; bases with no gene match: 6. CDR1 and CDR2 (germline): SNHLY, FYNNEI. CDR3 coding DNA: TGTGCCAGCAGACCCCAGACAGGGGGCAATGAGCAGTTCTTC. It yields the protein CASRPQTGGNEQFF.

The V gene is TRBV5-4, the J gene TRBJ2-4, with D hard to call. Germline assignment: CDR1 SGHNT and CDR2 YYREEE (reference sequence). The CDR3 extends over 16 amino acids. Between the trimmed V and J ends, which lost 0 bases and 0 bases, there was a span of 10 bases. CDR3 DNA: TGTGCCAGCAGCTTGGGGCAGGAGTTAGCCAAAAACATTCAGTACTTC. Translated: CASSLGQELAKNIQYF.

This clonotype came up once. The J gene is TRBJ1-2, the V gene TRBV20-1; D is undetermined. With 3 bases removed from V and 4 bases from J, the gap between germline ends came to 9 bases. Germline V gives CDR1 DFQATT, CDR2 SNEGSKA (reference sequence). The CDR3 length is 12 residues. The CDR3 nucleotides are TGCAGTGCTAGTGAGACCCTCTATGGCTACACCTTC. Translated, it gives CSASETLYGYTF.

This clonotype was counted a few times. The chain carries TRBV16 and TRBJ1-6; D remains unclear. CDR3 size: 16 residues. Trimming took off 4 bases at V and 0 bases at J, with 10 bases between the two ends. CDR1 and CDR2 from the germline V gene are KGHSY and FQNENV. The CDR3 bases are TGTGCCAGCAGCCGGCAAGTCCCCTCCTATAATTCACCCCTCCACTTT. Amino acid sequence: CASSRQVPSYNSPLHF.